This record concerns one TCR beta chain sequence. This entry belongs to a study of blood T cell repertoires in COVID-19. Whole-study context: Spain, Italy and the United States supplied samples that represented acute and convalescent COVID-19. From T cells, B-cell-depleted T cells, or PBMCs came the material, which was cDNA or gDNA.

In the source study's methods: Amplifying reference gene primers gave estimates of nucleated cell counts. Generated by immunoSEQ multiplex PCR, the TCRdb table keeps only in-frame clones and is missing some. V and J calls and clone size are given by that table; D and trimming were obtained from the DNA. The profile shows about 34,000 clones, about 92% of them singletons. Trimming pared 0 bases from V and 11 bases from J, leaving 10 bases between. Germline V gives CDR1 LGHNA, CDR2 YNFKEQ. The length of the CDR3 is 13 residues. Sequencing used peripheral blood. V usage is TRBV4-2 and J usage is TRBJ1-4; D not resolved. The sequence was obtained from a man older than 75 with acute or convalescent COVID-19. The CDR3 spells CASSQDIPPKLFF. In DNA, the CDR3 is TGTGCCAGCAGCCAAGATATCCCCCCGAAACTGTTTTTT.